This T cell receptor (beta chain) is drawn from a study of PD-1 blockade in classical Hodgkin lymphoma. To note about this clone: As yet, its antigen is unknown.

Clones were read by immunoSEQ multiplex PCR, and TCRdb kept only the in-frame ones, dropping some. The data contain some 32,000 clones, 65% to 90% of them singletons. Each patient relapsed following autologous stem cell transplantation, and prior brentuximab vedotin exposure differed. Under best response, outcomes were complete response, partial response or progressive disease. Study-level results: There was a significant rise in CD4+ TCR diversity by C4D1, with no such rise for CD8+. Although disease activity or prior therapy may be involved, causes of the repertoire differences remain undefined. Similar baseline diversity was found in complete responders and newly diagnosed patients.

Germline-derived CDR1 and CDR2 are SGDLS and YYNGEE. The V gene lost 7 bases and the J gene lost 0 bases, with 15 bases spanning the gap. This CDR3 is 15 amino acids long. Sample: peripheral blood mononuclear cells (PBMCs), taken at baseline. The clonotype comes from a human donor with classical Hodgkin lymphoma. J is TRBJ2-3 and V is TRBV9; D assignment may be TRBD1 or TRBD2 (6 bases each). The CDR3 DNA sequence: TGTGCCAGCTCGGGGGCCGAGACTAGCACAGATACGCAGTATTTT. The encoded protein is CASSGAETSTDTQYF.